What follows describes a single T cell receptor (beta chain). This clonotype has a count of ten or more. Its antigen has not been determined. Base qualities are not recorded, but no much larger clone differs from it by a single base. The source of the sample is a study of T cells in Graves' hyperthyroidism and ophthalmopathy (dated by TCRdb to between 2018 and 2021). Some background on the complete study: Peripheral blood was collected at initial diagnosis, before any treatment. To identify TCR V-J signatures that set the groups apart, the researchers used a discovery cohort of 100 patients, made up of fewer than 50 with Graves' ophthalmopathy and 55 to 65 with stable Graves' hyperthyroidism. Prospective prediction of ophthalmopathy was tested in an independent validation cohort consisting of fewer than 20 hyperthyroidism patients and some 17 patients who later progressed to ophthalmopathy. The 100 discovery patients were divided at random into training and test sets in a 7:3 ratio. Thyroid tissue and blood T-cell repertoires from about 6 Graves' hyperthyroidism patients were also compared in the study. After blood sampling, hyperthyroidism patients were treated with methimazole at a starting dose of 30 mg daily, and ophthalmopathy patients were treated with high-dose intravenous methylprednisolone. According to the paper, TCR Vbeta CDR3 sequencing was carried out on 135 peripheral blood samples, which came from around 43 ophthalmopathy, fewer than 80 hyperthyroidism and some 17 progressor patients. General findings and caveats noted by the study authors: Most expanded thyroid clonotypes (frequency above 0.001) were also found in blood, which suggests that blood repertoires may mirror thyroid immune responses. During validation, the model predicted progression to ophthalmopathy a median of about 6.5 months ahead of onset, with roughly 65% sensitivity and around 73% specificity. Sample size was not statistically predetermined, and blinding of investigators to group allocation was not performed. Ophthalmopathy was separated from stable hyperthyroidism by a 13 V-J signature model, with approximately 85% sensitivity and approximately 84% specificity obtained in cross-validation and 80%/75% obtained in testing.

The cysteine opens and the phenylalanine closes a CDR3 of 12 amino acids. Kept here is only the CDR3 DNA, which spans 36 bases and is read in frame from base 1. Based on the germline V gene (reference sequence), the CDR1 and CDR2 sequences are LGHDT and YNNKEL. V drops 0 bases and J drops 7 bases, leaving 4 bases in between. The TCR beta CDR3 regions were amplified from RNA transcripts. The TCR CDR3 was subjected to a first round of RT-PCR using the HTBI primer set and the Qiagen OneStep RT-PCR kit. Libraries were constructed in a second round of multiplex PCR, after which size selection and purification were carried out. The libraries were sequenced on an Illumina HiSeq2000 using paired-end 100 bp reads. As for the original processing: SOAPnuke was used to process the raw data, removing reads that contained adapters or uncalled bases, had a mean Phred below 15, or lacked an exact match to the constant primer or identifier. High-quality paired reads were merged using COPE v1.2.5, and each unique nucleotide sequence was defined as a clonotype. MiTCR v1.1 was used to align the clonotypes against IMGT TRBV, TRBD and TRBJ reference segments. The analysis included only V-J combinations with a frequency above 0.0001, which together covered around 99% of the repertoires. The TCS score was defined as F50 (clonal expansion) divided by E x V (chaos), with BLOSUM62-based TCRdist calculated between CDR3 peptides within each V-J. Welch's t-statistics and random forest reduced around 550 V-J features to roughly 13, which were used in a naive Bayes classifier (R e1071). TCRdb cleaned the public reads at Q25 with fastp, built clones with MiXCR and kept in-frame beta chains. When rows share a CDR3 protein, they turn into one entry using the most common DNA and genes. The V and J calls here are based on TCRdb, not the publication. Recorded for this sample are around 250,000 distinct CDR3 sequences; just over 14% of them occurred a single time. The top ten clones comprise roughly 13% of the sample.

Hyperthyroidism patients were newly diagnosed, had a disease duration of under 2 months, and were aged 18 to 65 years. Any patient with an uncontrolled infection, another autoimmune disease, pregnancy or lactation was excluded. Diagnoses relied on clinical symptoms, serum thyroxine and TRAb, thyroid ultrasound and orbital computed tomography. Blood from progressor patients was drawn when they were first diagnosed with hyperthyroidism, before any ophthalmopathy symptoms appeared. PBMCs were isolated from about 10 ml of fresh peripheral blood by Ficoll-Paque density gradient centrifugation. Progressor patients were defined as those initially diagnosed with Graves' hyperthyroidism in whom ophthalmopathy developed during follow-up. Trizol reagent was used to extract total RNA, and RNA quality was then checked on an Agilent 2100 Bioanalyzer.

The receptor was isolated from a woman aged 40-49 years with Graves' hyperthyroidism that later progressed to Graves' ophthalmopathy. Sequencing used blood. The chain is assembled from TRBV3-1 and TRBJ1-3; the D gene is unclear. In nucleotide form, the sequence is TGTGCCAGCAGCCAAGATAAGAACACCATATATTTT. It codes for CASSQDKNTIYF.